A single sample is the source of the 24 T cell receptor beta chains below, sequenced in a study of beta chain features in type 1 diabetes. Isolated RNA was reverse transcribed in full, so expressed TCRB transcripts were sequenced. Produced via immunoSEQ multiplex PCR; TCRdb's table is partial and in-frame only. The profile shows 680,000 or so clones, around a sixth of them singletons. The material sequenced was naive CD4+ T cells from blood. These receptors were collected from a man aged 18 to 30 in good health.

Only a few counts were recorded for this clone. The chain is built from TRBV7-9 and TRBJ1-5; 11 nucleotides match TRBD1. The V segment lost 3 bases and the J segment 7 bases; nucleotides outside the gene matches: 11. From germline, CDR1 is SEHNR and CDR2 FQNEAQ (reference sequence). The CDR3 sequence is 17 residues long. Written as DNA, the CDR3 is TGTGCCAGCAGCTTGGGGCAAGCGGGGGACAGGGGGCAGCCCCAGCATTTT. Its protein product is CASSLGQAGDRGQPQHF.

In DNA, the CDR3 is TGTGCCAGCAGCTTAGCAGGCGAGCAGTACTTC. As protein: CASSLAGEQYF. The chain uses TRBV7-6 and TRBJ2-7, with D hard to call. The CDR3 loop spans 11 amino acids. Germline-derived CDR1 and CDR2 are SGHVS and FNYEAQ. Trimming cost V 0 bases and J 6 bases, with 3 bases left between them.

This clone was seen a few times. The V and J genes are TRBV9 and TRBJ1-1, with D possibly being TRBD1 (6 bases). The CDR3 loop spans 14 amino acids. Trimming stripped 4 bases from V and 4 bases from J, with 14 bases between. The germline CDR1 and CDR2 sequences are SGDLS and YYNGEE. CDR3 DNA: TGTGCCAGCAGCTCGAAGGGACACAGCACTGAAGCTTTCTTT. As protein: CASSSKGHSTEAFF. The full variable domain, in which reference TRBV9 and TRBJ1-1 provide the parts outside the CDR3, is DSGVTQTPKHLITATGQRVTLRCSPRSGDLSVYWYQQSLDQGLQFLIQYYNGEERAKGNILERFSAQQFPDLHSELNLSSLELGDSALYFCASSSKGHSTEAFFGQGTRLTVV.

This clone was found a few times. The chain recombines TRBV4-2 with TRBJ2-3; D is uncertain. V lost 0 bases to trimming and J lost 5 bases, with 6 bases between them. The CDR3 has 13 residues. Germline V gene sequence: CDR1 LGHNA, CDR2 YNFKEQ. CDR3 nucleotide sequence: TGTGCCAGCAGCCAAGATCACAAAGATACGCAGTATTTT. Protein sequence: CASSQDHKDTQYF.

This clone has more than one count but fewer than ten. The chain uses TRBV7-2 and TRBJ2-7, with 10 bases lining up with TRBD1. Trimming took 3 bases from V and 4 from J; bases not matched to a gene: 6. CDR1 and CDR2 (germline): SGHTA, FQGNSA. This CDR3 comprises 15 residues. CDR3 sequence reads: CASSFDRGPIYEQYF. Here the CDR3 DNA reads TGTGCCAGCAGCTTCGACAGGGGGCCGATATACGAGCAGTACTTC.

This clone was seen more than once but under ten times. This chain links TRBV13 with TRBJ1-5; D may be TRBD1 (5 bases). The CDR3 is made up of 13 amino acids. Trimming shortened V by 6 bases and J by 6 bases, and 12 bases separated the two germline ends. Germline CDR1 and CDR2: PRHDT and FYEKMQ (reference sequence). The CDR3 protein is CASSFRGLQPQHF. The CDR3 region has the DNA TGTGCCAGCAGTTTTAGGGGACTTCAGCCCCAGCATTTT. Supplemented by reference TRBV13 and TRBJ1-5, the full variable domain reads AAGVIQSPRHLIKEKRETATLKCYPIPRHDTVYWYQQGPGQDPQFLISFYEKMQSDKGSIPDRFSAQQFSDYHSELNMSSLELGDSALYFCASSFRGLQPQHFGDGTRLSIL.

This clone was seen only a few times. This chain uses TRBV6-1 with TRBJ2-7, with unresolved D. The germline gives CDR1 MNHNS, CDR2 SASEGT. The CDR3 totals 13 residues. V gave up 8 bases and J gave up 0 bases, with 11 bases separating them. The CDR3: CASVTPGSYEQYF. CDR3 nucleotides: TGTGCCAGCGTAACTCCAGGCTCCTACGAGCAGTACTTC.

This clone was observed a few times. V is TRBV29-1 and J is TRBJ2-7; TRBD2 is a possible D gene (5 bases). Germline V CDR1 and CDR2: SQVTM, ANQGSEA. The CDR3 sequence is 11 residues long. V lost 6 bases and J lost 4, with 10 bases in between. The CDR3 region has the DNA TGCAGCGTCCTACGGGGTTACGAGCAGTACTTC. It encodes CSVLRGYEQYF.

This clone showed up many times. The gene calls are TRBV28 and TRBJ2-5; the D gene is possibly TRBD1 (5 bases). V gave up 10 bases and J gave up 7 bases, with 13 bases separating them. Germline-derived CDR1 and CDR2 are MDHEN and SYDVKM. The CDR3 is made up of 11 amino acids. Here the CDR3 DNA reads TGTGCCATTGGAACAGGCTGGACCCAGTACTTC. Its protein is CAIGTGWTQYF.

The rearrangement uses TRBV5-1 and TRBJ2-1; D is ambiguous. Germline V CDR1 and CDR2: SGHRS, YFSETQ. CDR3 size: 14 residues. Between the trimmed V and J ends, which lost 1 base and 3 bases, there was a span of 8 bases. CDR3 in amino acids: CASSLSGSYNEQFF. The CDR3, as DNA: TGCGCCAGCAGCTTGAGTGGCAGCTACAATGAGCAGTTCTTC.

There are a few counts of this clone. The chain couples TRBV7-9 to TRBJ2-7; 9 bases map to TRBD2. The V segment lost 3 bases and the J segment 5 bases; nucleotides outside the gene matches: 5. Germline V gene sequence: CDR1 SEHNR, CDR2 FQNEAQ (reference sequence). The CDR3 is made up of 14 amino acids. The CDR3 reads CASSLLAGLHEQYF. For the CDR3, the DNA is TGTGCCAGCAGCTTGCTAGCGGGACTCCACGAGCAGTACTTC.

The chain couples TRBV9 to TRBJ2-1; D is unresolved. Trimming took off 4 bases at V and 4 bases at J, with 12 bases between the two ends. The CDR3 extends over 14 amino acids. The germline CDR1 and CDR2 sequences are SGDLS and YYNGEE. The CDR3 nucleotides read TGTGCCAGCAGCTCCTCGGGTCTATACAATGAGCAGTTCTTC. It is translated as CASSSSGLYNEQFF.

Remarks on this clone: Germline is not matched at one junction end, which may reflect a read error. Other DNA sequences in this specimen translate into the identical CDR3. The chain is built from TRBV5-1 and TRBJ2-7, with TRBD2 as a possible D gene (6 bases). The CDR3 spans 15 residues. Per germline, CDR1 SGHRS and CDR2 YFSETQ. The CDR3 DNA reads as TGCGCCAGCAGTTTGGACGGGACTTCCTCCTACGAGCAGTACTTC. This translates into CASSLDGTSSYEQYF.

This clone was detected only a few times. The rearrangement links TRBV5-4 to TRBJ2-1; D may be TRBD1 or TRBD2 (5 bases each). This CDR3 has 14 residues. Germline CDR1 and CDR2: SGHNT and YYREEE (reference sequence). The V and J ends lost 4 bases and 8 bases respectively, with 16 bases between them. This chain's CDR3 is CASSPGGGKDEQFF. CDR3 in DNA: TGTGCCAGCAGCCCGGGTGGGGGTAAGGATGAGCAGTTCTTC.

The chain employs TRBV7-2 and TRBJ2-5; 7 nucleotides align to TRBD2. This CDR3 is built from 15 residues. Germline V lookup: CDR1 SGHTA, CDR2 FQGNSA. The V and J ends lost 6 bases and 1 base, in that order; junction bases with no gene match: 8. In nucleotides, the CDR3 is TGTGCCAGCAGTTCCAAGCGGGGACTCCAAGAGACCCAGTACTTC. This codes for CASSSKRGLQETQYF.

The chain employs TRBV11-2 and TRBJ2-6; 9 bases fit TRBD2. CDR1 and CDR2 from the germline V gene are SGHAT and FQNNGV. The CDR3 length is 17 residues. V was clipped by 4 bases and J by 2 bases; unmatched bases: 6. The CDR3 DNA is TGTGCCAGCAGCTCATCTGGCGGGAGGGCTGGGGCCAACGTCCTGACTTTC. Translated: CASSSSGGRAGANVLTF.

The chain combines TRBV7-9 with TRBJ1-2; the D gene is possibly TRBD1 (6 bases). The germline V gene has CDR1 SEHNR and CDR2 FQNEAQ (reference sequence). Trimming left V 1 base short and J 1 base short, with 10 bases between. This CDR3 is built from 15 residues. Written as DNA, the CDR3 is TGTGCCAGCAGCTTAGATCAGGGGCTTAACTATGGCTACACCTTC. It encodes CASSLDQGLNYGYTF.

This chain connects TRBV19 to TRBJ2-1; 10 bases line up with TRBD1. V dropped 7 bases and J dropped 2; count of bases not matched to a gene: 8. Germline loops: CDR1 LNHDA, CDR2 SQIVND (reference sequence). The CDR3 extends over 16 amino acids. The CDR3 DNA reads TGTGCCAGTACCACATTCGGACAGGGGGCCTACAATGAGCAGTTCTTC. Its protein product is CASTTFGQGAYNEQFF.

The rearrangement links TRBV4-1 to TRBJ1-4; TRBD1 matches 8 bases. CDR1 is MGHRA, CDR2 YSYEKL, per germline. The CDR3 contains 18 residues. The V gene end was trimmed by 4 bases and the J gene end by 4 bases; junction bases not matched to a gene: 14. The CDR3 is CASSPAGQVLQGNEKLFF. CDR3 DNA sequence: TGCGCCAGCAGCCCTGCGGGACAGGTTCTACAGGGTAATGAAAAACTGTTTTTT.

This clone was recorded many times. The chain is built from TRBV14 and TRBJ2-1, with a weak D call TRBD2 (6 bases). Per germline, CDR1 SGHDN and CDR2 FVKESK. Trimming stripped 3 bases from V and 2 bases from J, with 20 bases between. The CDR3 is 18 amino acids. CDR3 coding DNA: TGTGCCAGCAGCCACATAGGGCGGGGCCCCGAAACCTACAATGAGCAGTTCTTC. Its translation is CASSHIGRGPETYNEQFF.

In its sample, this clone was seen a few times. The same CDR3 arises from other DNA sequences in this sample as well. The rearrangement joins TRBV29-1 to TRBJ1-5; no clear D gene. The V end was cut by 2 bases, the J end by 1 base, with 6 bases between. Germline V gene sequence: CDR1 SQVTM, CDR2 ANQGSEA. CDR3 length: 13 amino acids. The CDR3 loop is CSVELGSNQPQHF. The CDR3 DNA sequence: TGCAGCGTTGAACTGGGGAGCAATCAGCCCCAGCATTTT. The variable domain in full, with the rest retrieved from reference TRBV29-1 and TRBJ1-5, is SAVISQKPSRDICQRGTSLTIQCQVDSQVTMMFWYRQQPGQSLTLIATANQGSEATYESGFVIDKFPISRPNLTFSTLTVSNMSPEDSSIYLCSVELGSNQPQHFGDGTRLSIL.

This clone was seen a few times. V is TRBV11-2 and J is TRBJ1-2; 7 nucleotides align to TRBD1. The V and J ends lost 5 bases and 7 bases, in that order; junction bases with no gene match: 10. This CDR3 comprises 14 residues. Germline lookup yields CDR1 SGHAT and CDR2 FQNNGV. The DNA for the CDR3 is TGTGCCAGCAGCCCCTCTAGACAGGGCGCTGGCTACACCTTC. Translated, it gives CASSPSRQGAGYTF. Supplemented by reference TRBV11-2 and TRBJ1-2, the full variable domain reads EAGVAQSPRYKIIEKRQSVAFWCNPISGHATLYWYQQILGQGPKLLIQFQNNGVVDDSQLPKDRFSAERLKGVDSTLKIQPAKLEDSAVYLCASSPSRQGAGYTFGSGTRLTVV.

The rearrangement links TRBV14 to TRBJ2-1, with 8 bases that match TRBD1. The germline V gene has CDR1 SGHDN and CDR2 FVKESK. Trimming took 1 base from V and 8 from J; bases not matched to a gene: 10. The CDR3 spans 16 residues. The CDR3 protein is CASSQAGQGFEYEQFF. In nucleotides, the CDR3 is TGTGCCAGCAGCCAAGCCGGACAGGGATTTGAGTATGAGCAGTTCTTC.

The chain employs TRBV28 and TRBJ2-7; D perhaps matches TRBD1 (6 bases). Germline values: CDR1 MDHEN, CDR2 SYDVKM. Trimming left V 6 bases short and J 4 bases short, with 13 bases between. This CDR3 contains 13 residues. DNA of the CDR3: TGTGCCAGCAGCGAAAGGACAGATTACGAGCAGTACTTC. It translates to CASSERTDYEQYF.